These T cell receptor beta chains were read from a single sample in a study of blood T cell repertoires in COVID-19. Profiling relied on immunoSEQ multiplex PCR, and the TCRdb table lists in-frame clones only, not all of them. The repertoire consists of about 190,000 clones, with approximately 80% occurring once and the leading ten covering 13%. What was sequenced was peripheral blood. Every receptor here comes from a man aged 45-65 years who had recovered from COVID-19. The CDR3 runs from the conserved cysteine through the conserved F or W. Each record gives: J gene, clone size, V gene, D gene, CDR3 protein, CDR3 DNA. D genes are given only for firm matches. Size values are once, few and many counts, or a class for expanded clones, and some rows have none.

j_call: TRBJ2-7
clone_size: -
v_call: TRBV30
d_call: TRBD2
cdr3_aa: CAWSGDRTSGDSYEQYF
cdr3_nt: TGTGCCTGGAGTGGGGACCGAACAAGCGGGGATTCCTACGAGCAGTACTTC

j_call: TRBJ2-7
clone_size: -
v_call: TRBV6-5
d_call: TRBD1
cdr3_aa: CASKGQGAYEQYF
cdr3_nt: TGTGCCAGCAAGGGACAGGGGGCCTACGAGCAGTACTTC

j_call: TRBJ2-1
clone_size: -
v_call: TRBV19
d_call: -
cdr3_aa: CASSMFASNEQFF
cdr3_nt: TGTGCCAGTAGTATGTTCGCTAGCAATGAGCAGTTCTTC

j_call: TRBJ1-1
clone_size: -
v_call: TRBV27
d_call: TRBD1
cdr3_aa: CASRVTGAVTEAFF
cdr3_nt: TGTGCCAGCAGGGTAACAGGGGCGGTCACTGAAGCTTTCTTT

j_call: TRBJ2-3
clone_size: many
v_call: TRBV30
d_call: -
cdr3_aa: CAWSVLGRGSSDTQYF
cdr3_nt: TGTGCCTGGAGTGTACTCGGTCGGGGGTCTTCAGATACGCAGTATTTT

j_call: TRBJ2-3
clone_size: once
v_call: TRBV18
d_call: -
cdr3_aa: CASSIRQGTDTQYF
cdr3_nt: TGTGCCAGCTCAATAAGGCAGGGAACAGATACGCAGTATTTT

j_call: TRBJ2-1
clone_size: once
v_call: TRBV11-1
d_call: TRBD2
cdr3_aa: CASSLGTSRDEQFF
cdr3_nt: TGTGCCAGCAGCTTAGGGACTAGTCGCGATGAGCAGTTCTTC

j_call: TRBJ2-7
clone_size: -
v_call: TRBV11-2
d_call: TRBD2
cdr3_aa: CASSLGKGTSGIYEQYF
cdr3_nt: TGTGCCAGCAGCTTAGGGAAAGGGACTAGCGGTATCTACGAGCAGTACTTC

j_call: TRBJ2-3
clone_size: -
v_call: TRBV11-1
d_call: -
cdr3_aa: CASSSYRGTDTQYF
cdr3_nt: TGTGCCAGCAGCTCCTACAGGGGCACAGATACGCAGTATTTT

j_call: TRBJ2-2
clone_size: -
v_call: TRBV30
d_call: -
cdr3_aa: CAWSVMAVNTGELFF
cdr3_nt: TGTGCCTGGAGTGTAATGGCAGTAAACACCGGGGAGCTGTTTTTT

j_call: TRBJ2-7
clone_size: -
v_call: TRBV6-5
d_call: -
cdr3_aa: CASSYDRSWNEQYF
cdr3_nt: TGTGCCAGCAGTTACGACAGGTCCTGGAACGAGCAGTACTTC

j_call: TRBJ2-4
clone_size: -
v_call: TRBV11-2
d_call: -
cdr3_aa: CASSQVPRGIQYF
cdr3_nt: TGTGCCAGCAGCCAAGTCCCGCGGGGCATTCAGTACTTC

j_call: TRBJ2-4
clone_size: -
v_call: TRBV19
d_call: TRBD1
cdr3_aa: CASDRGTGTSAKNIQYF
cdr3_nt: TGTGCCAGCGACAGGGGAACAGGGACTTCAGCCAAAAACATTCAGTACTTC

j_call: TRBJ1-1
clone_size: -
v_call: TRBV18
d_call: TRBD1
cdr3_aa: CASSPATGREAFF
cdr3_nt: TGTGCCAGCTCACCCGCGACAGGGAGGGAAGCTTTCTTT

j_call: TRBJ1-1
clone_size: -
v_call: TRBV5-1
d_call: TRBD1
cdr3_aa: CASSLGDSSEAFF
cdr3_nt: TGCGCCAGCAGCTTGGGGGACAGCAGTGAAGCTTTCTTT